One and the same sample provided the 20 T cell receptor beta chains below, sequenced in a study of tumor and adjacent non-tumor tissue in lung cancer. Three rounds of nested PCR, following a modified ARM-PCR protocol, produced the TCRbeta library. TCRdb passed the multiplex PCR reads through MiXCR, listing each CDR3 protein once. This sample has tens of thousands of distinct CDR3 sequences; approximately 82% occur once, and the top ten carry approximately 40%. The template was RNA from unsorted bulk tissue. This non-tumor lung sample came from over 3 cm beyond the tumor edge. The source material was distant non-tumor lung tissue. The receptors were sampled from a man in his 70s with non-small cell lung cancer.

As to this clonotype: It is likely a read error, because the conserved phenylalanine at the end of the CDR3 is missing. The genes are TRBV12-5 and TRBJ2-7; D may be TRBD1 (6 bases). Germline values: CDR1 LGHNT, CDR2 FRNRAP. This CDR3 is 17 amino acids long. Here the CDR3 reads CVSDLFLSGEGTYEQYS. The CDR3 DNA sequence: TGTGTTAGTGATTTGTTCTTGTCAGGGGAAGGAACCTACGAGCAGTACTCC.

J is TRBJ2-1 and V is TRBV6-1, with D possibly being TRBD1 (6 bases). Trimming removed 4 bases from V and 16 bases from J, with 23 bases in between. From germline, CDR1 is MNHNS and CDR2 SASEGT. This CDR3 has 14 amino acids. In nucleotides, the CDR3 is TGTGCCAGCAGTGGGACAGTGGAATTGGATGAGCTCTTCTTC. Amino acids: CASSGTVELDELFF.

Notes on this clonotype: Just one base apart from a much larger clone, this may be a read error. V usage is TRBV6-1 and J usage is TRBJ1-2, with TRBD1 matching over 8 bases. Germline-derived CDR1 and CDR2 are MNHNS and SASEGT. The CDR3 length is 13 residues. V was pared by 4 bases and J by 7 bases, with 5 bases of the junction left unmatched. The CDR3 DNA reads as TGTGCCAGCAGTGTGTGGACAGGGATTGGCTACACCTTC. Its translation is CASSVWTGIGYTF.

A note on this clonotype: This likely comes from a read error, as the CDR3 has no conserved phenylalanine or tryptophan at its end. The rearrangement links TRBV20-1 to TRBJ2-3; no clear D gene. CDR1 and CDR2 (germline): DFQATT, SNEGSKA (reference sequence). V lost 1 base and J lost 4, with 18 bases in between. This CDR3 contains 16 residues. The CDR3 DNA reads as TGCAGTGCTAGAGTGCCGAGCATCACACGGGCAGATACGCAGTATTTG. Its translation is CSARVPSITRADTQYL.

With regard to this clonotype: Possible read error: a much larger clone is one base away. This chain joins TRBV28 and TRBJ2-1, with 7 bases that match TRBD2. Germline assignment: CDR1 MDHEN and CDR2 SYDVKM. The CDR3 sequence is 16 residues long. After removal of 6 bases from V and 7 bases from J, the junction contained 15 bases not matched to a gene. The CDR3 is CASRGLVGGFWNEQFF. The CDR3 coding sequence is TGTGCCAGCAGAGGACTAGTGGGAGGGTTCTGGAATGAGCAGTTCTTC.

A note on this clonotype: Likely a read error: the CDR3 ends without its conserved phenylalanine or tryptophan. The chain carries TRBV11-1 and TRBJ2-1; 9 nucleotides match TRBD2. The V and J ends lost 6 bases and 5 bases, in that order; junction bases with no gene match: 11. The CDR3 runs to 16 residues. CDR1 and CDR2 from the germline V gene are SGHAT and FQDESV (reference sequence). This CDR3 reads CASSPLTSGKNNEQFI. The CDR3 DNA reads TGTGCCAGCAGTCCGCTGACTAGCGGCAAAAACAATGAGCAGTTCATC.

This clonotype came up many times. CDR3 amino acids: CASSLVPYNEQFF. CDR3 nucleotide sequence: TGTGCCAGCAGCTTGGTGCCGTACAATGAGCAGTTCTTC. The chain recombines TRBV5-4 with TRBJ2-1; D gene ambiguous. This CDR3 region has 13 residues. The V gene lost 0 bases and the J gene lost 4 bases, with 5 bases spanning the gap. The germline gives CDR1 SGHNT, CDR2 YYREEE (reference sequence). The variable domain in full, with the rest retrieved from reference TRBV5-4 and TRBJ2-1, is ETGVTQSPTHLIKTRGQQVTLRCSSQSGHNTVSWYQQALGQGPQFIFQYYREEENGRGNFPPRFSGLQFPNYSSELNVNALELDDSALYLCASSLVPYNEQFFGPGTRLTVL.

In the case of this clonotype: In this CDR3 the conserved last residue, phenylalanine or tryptophan, is missing, so a read error is likely. This sequence joins TRBV20-1 and TRBJ2-3; the D gene is possibly TRBD2 (7 bases). This CDR3 region has 18 residues. Germline assignment: CDR1 DFQATT and CDR2 SNEGSKA (reference sequence). CDR3 sequence reads: CSASDRGASRFSTDTQYL. CDR3 DNA: TGCAGTGCTAGTGATCGGGGGGCCTCCAGATTTTCCACAGATACACAGTATTTG.

This clonotype was seen many times. This rearrangement joins TRBV28 to TRBJ1-1; no firm D call. This CDR3 has 14 amino acids. Trimming stripped 5 bases from V and 2 bases from J, with 12 bases between. Germline V lookup: CDR1 MDHEN, CDR2 SYDVKM. In nucleotides, the CDR3 is TGTGCCAGCAGTCTCCGGCGGCCCAACACTGAAGCTTTCTTT. Translating gives CASSLRRPNTEAFF. The whole variable domain, remainder taken from reference TRBV28 and TRBJ1-1, is DVKVTQSSRYLVKRTGEKVFLECVQDMDHENMFWYRQDPGLGLRLIYFSYDVKMKEKGDIPEGYSVSREKKERFSLILESASTNQTSMYLCASSLRRPNTEAFFGQGTRLTVV.

As for this clonotype: Its ends do not fully match the called genes, so a read error is possible. The chain links TRBV6-2 or TRBV6-3 to TRBJ1-5; tentative D call: TRBD1 (5 bases). The CDR3 is 19 residues long. Germline V gene data show CDR1 as MNHEY and CDR2 as SVGEGT. The CDR3: CACSYSIGGTRTSNQPQHF. The CDR3 DNA sequence: TGTGCCTGCAGTTACTCGATTGGGGGTACAAGAACGAGCAATCAGCCCCAGCATTTT.

This clonotype has a handful of counts. The chain combines TRBV29-1 with TRBJ2-1; 7 bases agree with TRBD2. Germline V lookup: CDR1 SQVTM, CDR2 ANQGSEA. The CDR3 has 14 residues. V was pared by 7 bases and J by 7 bases, with 13 bases of the junction left unmatched. Written as DNA, the CDR3 is TGCAGCGATGTGGGGAGGGGCCCAAAAAATGAGCAGTTCTTC. Protein product: CSDVGRGPKNEQFF.

In this sample, this clonotype turned up once. Sequence at one end of the junction differs from germline and may be a read error. V is TRBV4-3 and J is TRBJ2-1; perhaps TRBD1 as D (5 bases). The CDR3 sequence is 16 residues long. In germline, CDR1 is LGHNA, CDR2 YSLEER. CDR3 sequence reads: CASSQDGHGSYNEQLF. The CDR3 nucleotides are TGCGCCAGCAGCCAAGATGGACATGGTTCCTACAATGAGCAGTTATTC.

The chain combines TRBV6-1 with TRBJ2-3, with D unresolved. CDR3 length: 12 amino acids. Per germline, CDR1 MNHNS and CDR2 SASEGT. Trimming cost V 2 bases and J 11 bases, with 11 bases left between them. CDR3 nucleotide sequence: TGTGCCAGCAGTGAATGTAGTTTTATGCAGTATTTT. The encoded protein is CASSECSFMQYF.

Remarks on this clonotype: An end of the junction differs from the germline gene, which may be a read error. V is TRBV6-5 and J is TRBJ1-3; D gene uncertain. In germline, CDR1 is MNHEY, CDR2 SVGAGI. The CDR3 sequence is 14 residues long. CDR3 region: CDSSSGQCGNTIYF. CDR3 sequence (DNA): TGTGACAGCAGCTCCGGTCAGTGTGGAAACACCATATATTTT.

Many counts were recorded for this clonotype. J is TRBJ2-7 and V is TRBV30; D is unclear. V lost 3 bases to trimming and J lost 4 bases, with 7 bases between them. The CDR3 covers 11 residues. In germline, CDR1 is GTSNPN, CDR2 SVGIG (reference sequence). As DNA, the CDR3 is TGTGCCTGGAGGGAGACTTACGAGCAGTACTTC. This codes for CAWRETYEQYF.

The V call is TRBV12-3 or TRBV12-4, the J call TRBJ2-1; unclear D gene. V was trimmed by 6 bases and J by 2 bases, leaving 14 bases between them. The CDR3 has 15 amino acids. The CDR3 is CASSLSRGTYNEQFF. The CDR3 DNA reads TGTGCCAGCAGCTTAAGTAGAGGCACCTACAATGAGCAGTTCTTC.

A note on this clonotype: A junction boundary mismatches the germline segment, possibly from a read error. This chain joins TRBV6-5 and TRBJ2-5, with TRBD1 matching 9 bases. Per the germline V gene, CDR1 is MNHEY and CDR2 is SVGAGI. The CDR3 runs to 17 residues. The CDR3 DNA is TGTGCCAGCTGTTCCGCCGGGACAGGGTTCCCACAAGAGACACAGTACTTC. This sequence encodes CASCSAGTGFPQETQYF.

The rearrangement joins TRBV4-2 to TRBJ1-1; no clear D. Germline lookup yields CDR1 LGHNA and CDR2 YNFKEQ. The CDR3 sequence is 15 residues long. V lost 2 bases and J lost 3, with 13 bases in between. The CDR3 sequence is CASSQWSQQYTEAFF. CDR3 bases: TGTGCCAGCAGCCAATGGAGTCAACAGTACACTGAAGCTTTCTTT.

V is TRBV4-2 and J is TRBJ2-5; tentatively, D is TRBD2 (6 bases). V lost 1 base and J 1 base, leaving 13 bases between the germline ends. The CDR3 sequence is 16 residues long. Germline loops: CDR1 LGHNA, CDR2 YNFKEQ. The chain's CDR3 is CASSQVQRDCQETQYF. CDR3 in DNA: TGTGCCAGCAGCCAAGTGCAACGGGACTGCCAAGAGACCCAGTACTTC.

This CDR3 is CASRSRRRSYNEQFF. The CDR3 DNA sequence: TGTGCCAGCAGAAGTAGACGCAGGTCCTACAATGAGCAGTTCTTC. The chain joins TRBV5-4 to TRBJ2-1, with D uncertain. The V gene's germline CDR1 is SGHNT and CDR2 YYREEE (reference sequence). CDR3 size: 15 residues. Trimming pared 5 bases from V and 1 base from J, leaving 13 bases between.